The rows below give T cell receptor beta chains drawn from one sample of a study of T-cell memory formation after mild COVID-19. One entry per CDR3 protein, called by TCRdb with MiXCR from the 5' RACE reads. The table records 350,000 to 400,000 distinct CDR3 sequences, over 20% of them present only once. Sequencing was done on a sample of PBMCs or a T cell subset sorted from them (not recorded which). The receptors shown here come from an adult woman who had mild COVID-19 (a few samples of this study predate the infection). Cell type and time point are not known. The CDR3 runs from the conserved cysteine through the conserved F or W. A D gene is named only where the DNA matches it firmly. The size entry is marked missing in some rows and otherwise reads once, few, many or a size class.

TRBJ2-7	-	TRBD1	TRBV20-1	TGCAGTGCTAGAGATTCGGGACAGGAAATTTACGTCTACGAGCAGTACTTC	CSARDSGQEIYVYEQYF
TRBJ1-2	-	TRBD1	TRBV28	TGTGCCAGCAGTTTAGTACAGGGGTGGGGCTACACCTTC	CASSLVQGWGYTF
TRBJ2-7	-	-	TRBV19	TGTGCCAGTAAACCGGCAGGGAGAGGTGACGAGCAGTACTTC	CASKPAGRGDEQYF
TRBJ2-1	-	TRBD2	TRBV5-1	TGCGCCAGCAGCTATACCGGGACGGGAGGGGATGAGCAGTTCTTC	CASSYTGTGGDEQFF
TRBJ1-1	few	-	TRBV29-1	TGCAGCGGAGGACAGCTCCCGGTAGACACTGAAGCTTTCTTT	CSGGQLPVDTEAFF
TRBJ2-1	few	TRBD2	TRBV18	TGTGCCAGCTCACCACCGATCCTGAGCGGGGGGGCCCACAATGAGCAGTTCTTC	CASSPPILSGGAHNEQFF
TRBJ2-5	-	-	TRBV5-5	TGTGCCAGCCGCCCGATCCCGAAGACGAGGCAAGAGACCCAGTACTTC	CASRPIPKTRQETQYF
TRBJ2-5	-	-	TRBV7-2	TGTGCCAGCAGCCCCAGGGTGGGGACCCAGTACTTC	CASSPRVGTQYF
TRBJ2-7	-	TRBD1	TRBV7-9	TGTGCCAGCAGCAGCGGGACAGGGATAACCTACGAGCAGTACTTC	CASSSGTGITYEQYF
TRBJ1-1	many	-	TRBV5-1	TGCGCCAGCAGCTTGGACAGGGTGGCCACTGAAGCTTTCTTT	CASSLDRVATEAFF
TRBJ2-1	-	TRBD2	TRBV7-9	TGTGCCAGCAGCTTGGGACTAGCGGAAACAAATGAGCAGTTCTTC	CASSLGLAETNEQFF
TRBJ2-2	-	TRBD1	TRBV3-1	TGTGCCAGCAGCCACGGGACAGGTCACACCGGGGAGCTGTTTTTT	CASSHGTGHTGELFF
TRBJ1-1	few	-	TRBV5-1	TGCGCCAGCAGCCAGGGCACAATGGACACTGAAGCTTTCTTT	CASSQGTMDTEAFF
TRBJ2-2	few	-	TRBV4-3	TGCGCCAGCAGCCCGACCTTGACGGAAACCGGGGAGCTGTTTTTT	CASSPTLTETGELFF
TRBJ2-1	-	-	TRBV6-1	TGTGCCAGCAGTTGGTCGCCTCCCGCCTACAATGAGCAGTTCTTC	CASSWSPPAYNEQFF
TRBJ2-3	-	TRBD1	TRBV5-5	TGTGCCAGCAGCCAAACCCCGGGACAGGGGGCTACAGATACGCAGTATTTT	CASSQTPGQGATDTQYF
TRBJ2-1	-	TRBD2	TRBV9	TGTGCCAGCTCGACTAGCTGGAATGAGCAGTTCTTC	CASSTSWNEQFF
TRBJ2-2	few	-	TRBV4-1	TGCGCCAGCAGCCAAGAAGTCATAGCGCGAGCCGGGGAGCTGTTTTTT	CASSQEVIARAGELFF
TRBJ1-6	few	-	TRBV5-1	TGCGCCAGCAGCTTGCAGCAGGGCAGCAATTCACCCCTCCACTTT	CASSLQQGSNSPLHF
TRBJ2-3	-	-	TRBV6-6	TGTGCCAGCAGTCCCTCATTAGACCGCAGGCCCGATACGCAGTATTTT	CASSPSLDRRPDTQYF
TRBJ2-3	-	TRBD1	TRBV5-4	TGTGCCAGCAGCTTGATTCCGGGACAGGGGGCAATAGATACGCAGTATTTT	CASSLIPGQGAIDTQYF
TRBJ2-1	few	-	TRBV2	TGTGCCAGCAGTCTACAGAGCTCCTACAATGAGCAGTTCTTC	CASSLQSSYNEQFF
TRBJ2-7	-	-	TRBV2	TGTGCCAGCAGTGAAGCGCTGGTGACTTCTTCCTACGAGCAGTACTTC	CASSEALVTSSYEQYF
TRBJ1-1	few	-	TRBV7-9	TGTGCCAGCAGCTTCCCGACAGGAATCAGGACTGAAGCTTTCTTT	CASSFPTGIRTEAFF
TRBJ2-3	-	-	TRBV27	TGTGCCAGCAGTTTTCGAGTGGCAGATACGCAGTATTTT	CASSFRVADTQYF
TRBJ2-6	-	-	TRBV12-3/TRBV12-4	TGTGCCAGCAGTTTCGGGTTCGGGGCCAACGTCCTGACTTTC	CASSFGFGANVLTF
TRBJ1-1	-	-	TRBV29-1	TGCAGCGTTGGGTTGGAGAATATGAACACTGAAGCTTTCTTT	CSVGLENMNTEAFF
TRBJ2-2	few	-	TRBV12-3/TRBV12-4	TGTGCCAGCAACCCCCTCAGGGGAGAGGGCGGGGAGCTGTTTTTT	CASNPLRGEGGELFF
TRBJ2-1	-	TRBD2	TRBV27	TGTGCCAGCAGTTCCGGGAGGGGTCCGCCTTACAATGAGCAGTTCTTC	CASSSGRGPPYNEQFF
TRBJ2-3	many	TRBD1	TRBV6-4	TGTGCCAGCAGTGACTCCGAGACAGGGGGAACAGATACGCAGTATTTT	CASSDSETGGTDTQYF
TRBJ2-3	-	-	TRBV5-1	TGCGCCAGCAGCTTGGGGATTGGGAAGATCACGTATACGCAGTATTTT	CASSLGIGKITYTQYF
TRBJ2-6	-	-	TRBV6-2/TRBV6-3	TGTGCCAGCAGTTACTGGGGTACTGGGGCCAACGTCCTGACTTTC	CASSYWGTGANVLTF
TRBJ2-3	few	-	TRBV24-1	TGTGCCACTCAGGCGGGGACAGTCAACACAGATACGCAGTATTTT	CATQAGTVNTDTQYF
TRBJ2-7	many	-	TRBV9	TGTGCCAGCAGTCCGACCGGGACGCATGCTTCCGAGCAGTACTTC	CASSPTGTHASEQYF
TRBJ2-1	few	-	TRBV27	TGTGCCAGCAGTCCTTCCCTCGGGGAGCAGTTCTTC	CASSPSLGEQFF
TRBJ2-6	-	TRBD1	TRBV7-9	TGTGCCAGCAGCCCCATCGACAGGGGAAGATTGGCCTCTGGGGCCAACGTCCTGACTTTC	CASSPIDRGRLASGANVLTF
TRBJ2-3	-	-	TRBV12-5	TGTGCTAGTGGTTTAGGGACTCGCACAGATACGCAGTATTTT	CASGLGTRTDTQYF
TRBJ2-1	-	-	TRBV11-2	TGTGCCAGCAGCTTTTGGGAATTCAATGAGCAGTTCTTC	CASSFWEFNEQFF
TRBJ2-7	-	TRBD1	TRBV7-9	TGTGCCAGCAGCTTCCGGGACAGGGTCCACGAGCAGTACTTC	CASSFRDRVHEQYF
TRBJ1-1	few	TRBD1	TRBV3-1	TGTGCCAGCAGCCCAGGGGACAGGGGGTCTGAAGCTTTCTTT	CASSPGDRGSEAFF
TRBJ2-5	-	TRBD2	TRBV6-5	TGTGCCAGCAGTTACCCCGGCGGGGGGCAGGGAAAAGAGACCCAGTACTTC	CASSYPGGGQGKETQYF
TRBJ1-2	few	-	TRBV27	TGTGCCAGCAGTTTAAGGGGGTATGGCTATGGCTACACCTTC	CASSLRGYGYGYTF
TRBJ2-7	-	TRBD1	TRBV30	TGTGCCTGGACAAGGGGACAGGGGGCGGGAGAGCAGTACTTC	CAWTRGQGAGEQYF